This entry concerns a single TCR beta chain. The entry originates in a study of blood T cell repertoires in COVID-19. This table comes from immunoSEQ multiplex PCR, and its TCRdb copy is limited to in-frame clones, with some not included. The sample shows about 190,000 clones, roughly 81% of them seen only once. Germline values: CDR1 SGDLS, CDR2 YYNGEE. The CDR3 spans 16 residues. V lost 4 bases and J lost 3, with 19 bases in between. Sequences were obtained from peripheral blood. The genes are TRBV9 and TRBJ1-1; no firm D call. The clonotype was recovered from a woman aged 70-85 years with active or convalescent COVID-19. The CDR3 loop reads CASSRRAGITYTEAFF. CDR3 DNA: TGTGCCAGCAGCAGACGAGCGGGCATTACTTACACTGAAGCTTTCTTT.